This TCR beta chain appears in the sequencing data of a study of shared T cell receptors in the human thymus. Germline assignment: CDR1 SEHNR and CDR2 FQNEAQ (reference sequence). This CDR3 spans 14 amino acids. Unmatched junction bases numbered 12, after V lost 5 bases and J lost 14 bases. Assay: immunoSEQ multiplex PCR; the TCRdb copy retains only in-frame clones and omits some. Counted here are approximately 760,000 clones, approximately 85% occurring once; the ten biggest clones make up roughly 0.01%. Another study also made use of these data, one on human thymus T cells.

The chain has TRBV7-9 and TRBJ2-3; 11 bases are shared with TRBD1. This sequence originates from a girl in the first two years of life with a congenital heart defect. The sequenced sample was thymocytes. The CDR3 spells CASSRGDRGRVGYF. CDR3 nucleotide sequence: TGTGCCAGCAGCAGGGGGGACAGGGGGAGAGTTGGGTATTTT.